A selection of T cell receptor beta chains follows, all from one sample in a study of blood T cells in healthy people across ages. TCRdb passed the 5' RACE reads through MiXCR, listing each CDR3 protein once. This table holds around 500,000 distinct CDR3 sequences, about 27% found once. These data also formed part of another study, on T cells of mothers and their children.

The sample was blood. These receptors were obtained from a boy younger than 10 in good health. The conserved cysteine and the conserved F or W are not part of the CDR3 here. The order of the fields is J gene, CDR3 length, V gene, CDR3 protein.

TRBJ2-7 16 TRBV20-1 SARDQSGTSGKTYEQY
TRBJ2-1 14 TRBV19 ASTSRTGGGYNEQF
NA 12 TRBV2 ASPSSGGAETQY
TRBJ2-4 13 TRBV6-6 ASSYSRDGKNIQY
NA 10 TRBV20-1 SAQLGIYEQY
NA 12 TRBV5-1 ASSLGDSHSEQY
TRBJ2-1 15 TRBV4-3 ASSQDSTSGLYNEQF
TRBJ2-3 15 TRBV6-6 ASSPPRDRAVTDTQY
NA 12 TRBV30 AWGLSGGTNEQF
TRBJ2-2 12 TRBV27 ASSLNRLSGELF
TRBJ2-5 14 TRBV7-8 ASSLGLAVDGETQY
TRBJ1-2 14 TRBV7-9 ASSLSGGTAHYGYT
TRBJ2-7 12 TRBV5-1 ASSSDRFTYEQY
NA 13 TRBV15 ATSSPGQRENEQF
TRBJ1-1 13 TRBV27 ASSPYTGGQAEAF
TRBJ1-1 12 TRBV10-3 AIRTLRVVAEAF
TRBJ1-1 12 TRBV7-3 ASSLMGGGGEAF
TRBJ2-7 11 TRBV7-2 ASSLILRGEQY
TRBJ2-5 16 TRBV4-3 ASSRHTAGLAGKETQY
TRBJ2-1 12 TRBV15 AASRDQGYGEQF
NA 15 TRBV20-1 SARDTGGNFNRNEQF
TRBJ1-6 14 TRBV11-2 ASSPGEGSYNSPLH
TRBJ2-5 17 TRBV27 ASSLSPRVRGGVEETQY
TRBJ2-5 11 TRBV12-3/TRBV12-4 ASSSPPPETQY
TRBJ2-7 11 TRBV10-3 AIRSGQSYEQY
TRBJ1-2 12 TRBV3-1 ASSRDRGRSGYT
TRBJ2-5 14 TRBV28 ASTLGGGGGGETQY
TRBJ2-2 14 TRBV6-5 ATGRDGQGITGELF
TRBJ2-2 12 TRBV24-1 AAGGRGDTGELF
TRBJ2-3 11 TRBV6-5 ASSNGGTDTQY
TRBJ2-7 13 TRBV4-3 ASSQEFAGSYEQY
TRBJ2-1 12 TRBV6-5 ASRATGPEGEQF